These T cell receptor beta chains were read from a single sample in a study of regulatory T cells in long-lasting Graves disease. TCRdb re-analysed the multiplex PCR reads in MiXCR, keeping a single row per CDR3 protein. In the table there are roughly 610,000 distinct CDR3 sequences, around 16% of which are singletons. These same data were also listed under a study on T cells in Graves' hyperthyroidism and ophthalmopathy.

The specimen comprised peripheral blood mononuclear cells (PBMCs), sampled at new diagnosis, from a patient treated with antithyroid drugs. The source is a man between 18 and 29 years old with Graves disease. The CDR3 runs from the conserved cysteine through the conserved F or W. Each record gives: clone size, D gene, V gene, J gene, CDR3 DNA, CDR3 protein. A D gene is named only where the DNA matches it firmly. Size values are once, few and many counts, or a class for expanded clones, and some rows have none.

.	.	TRBV11-2	TRBJ2-5	TGTGCCAGCAGCTTAGTGGCGGATGAAGAGACCCAGTACTTC	CASSLVADEETQYF
.	.	TRBV7-9	TRBJ1-5	TGTGCCAGCAGCTTAGGGGTGGACGGGCAGCCCCAGCATTTT	CASSLGVDGQPQHF
.	.	TRBV15	TRBJ1-3	TGTGCCACCAGCAGAGATCGGGTCCCTGGAAACACCATATATTTT	CATSRDRVPGNTIYF
.	.	TRBV11-2	TRBJ2-1	TGTGCCAGCAGCTCGGACTGGGGAAGGAATGAGCAGTTCTTC	CASSSDWGRNEQFF
.	TRBD1	TRBV30	TRBJ1-5	TGTGCCTGGAGTGTTTGGACAGGGGATGGGAGCAATCAGCCCCAGCATTTT	CAWSVWTGDGSNQPQHF
few	.	TRBV6-9	TRBJ2-7	TGTGCCAGCAGTTTCAGGGCCGCAGTGGGCTACGAGCAGTACTTC	CASSFRAAVGYEQYF
.	.	TRBV5-1	TRBJ1-2	TGCGCCAGCAGCTTGGGAACAGGGACTTTCGGCTACACCTTC	CASSLGTGTFGYTF
.	TRBD2	TRBV7-2	TRBJ2-1	TGTGCCAGCAGCCCGAGGACTAGCGGGAGACTTATGTTGTACAATGAGCAGTTCTTC	CASSPRTSGRLMLYNEQFF
many	TRBD2	TRBV28	TRBJ2-7	TGTGCCAGCAGTCCGCAGGACGGGGGGAAGTACGAGCAGTACTTC	CASSPQDGGKYEQYF
.	.	TRBV30	TRBJ2-1	TGTGCCTGGTGGGAAAAGCCCGGCGGCACGGATGAGCAGTTCTTC	CAWWEKPGGTDEQFF
.	TRBD1	TRBV19	TRBJ1-1	TGTGCCAGTAGTATCTTCCACAGGGGGCGCAGGGACACTGAAGCTTTCTTT	CASSIFHRGRRDTEAFF
.	.	TRBV20-1	TRBJ1-2	TGCAGTGCCCCCGGGAGGGTCGGCTACACCTTC	CSAPGRVGYTF
.	TRBD2	TRBV28	TRBJ2-7	TGTGCCAGCAGTTTCGCGACTAGCGGGGTACCCTACGAGCAGTACTTC	CASSFATSGVPYEQYF
few	TRBD1	TRBV28	TRBJ2-7	TGTGCCAGCACCCAGGACAGGGGACAAGCGGGCGCCGGCTCCTACGAGCAGTACTTC	CASTQDRGQAGAGSYEQYF
many	TRBD2	TRBV7-9	TRBJ2-3	TGTGCCAGCAGCTTTCTACTAGCGGGAGATACGCAGTATTTT	CASSFLLAGDTQYF
.	TRBD2	TRBV10-3	TRBJ2-2	TGTGCCATCAGGGCGACTAGCGGGACAGCGAACACCGGGGAGCTGTTTTTT	CAIRATSGTANTGELFF
many	.	TRBV6-5	TRBJ2-5	TGTGCCAGCAGTTACCACCATCAAACAGGGAAACAAGAGACCCAGTACTTC	CASSYHHQTGKQETQYF
.	.	TRBV28	TRBJ1-5	TGTGCCAGCAGTGTCAGCGATCAGCCCCAGCATTTT	CASSVSDQPQHF
few	TRBD1	TRBV9	TRBJ2-5	TGTGCCAGCAGCTTTAACCAGGGGGCCGGGCAAGAGACCCAGTACTTC	CASSFNQGAGQETQYF
few	.	TRBV5-1	TRBJ2-2	TGCGCCAGCAGCTTGTCAGGGTCGAACACCGGGGAGCTGTTTTTT	CASSLSGSNTGELFF
.	TRBD2	TRBV6-1	TRBJ2-3	TGTGCCAGCAGGGGGACTAGCGGGGCAGATACGCAGTATTTT	CASRGTSGADTQYF
.	.	TRBV20-1	TRBJ2-5	TGCAGTGCTAGAGATTTCTTAGGCCCGGGCAACCAAGAGACCCAGTACTTC	CSARDFLGPGNQETQYF
many	.	TRBV24-1	TRBJ1-1	TGTGCCACCGGGGCGGGACACGGTGAAGCTTTCTTT	CATGAGHGEAFF
.	.	TRBV13	TRBJ1-6	TGTGCCAGCAGCTCCCGAAGAGGAAAGAATTCACCCCTCCACTTT	CASSSRRGKNSPLHF
few	TRBD1	TRBV7-3	TRBJ1-6	TGTGCCAGCAGCGCTGGGACAGGGTCCTCACCCCTCCACTTT	CASSAGTGSSPLHF
many	.	TRBV2	TRBJ1-1	TGTGCCAGCATGCGGGGGTTAAGCACTGAAGCTTTCTTT	CASMRGLSTEAFF
many	.	TRBV12-3/TRBV12-4	TRBJ1-1	TGTGCCAGCAGCTTGACGGGGGTCACTGAAGCTTTCTTT	CASSLTGVTEAFF
many	.	TRBV5-1	TRBJ1-2	TGCGCCAGCAGCTTCCGGGACGGCCCATATGGCTACACCTTC	CASSFRDGPYGYTF
.	TRBD1	TRBV27	TRBJ1-2	TGTGCCAGCAGTTTCACAGGGGGAGTCTATGGCTACACCTTC	CASSFTGGVYGYTF
many	.	TRBV2	TRBJ2-7	TGTGCCAGCAGTGAGACGGACACTTACGAGCAGTACTTC	CASSETDTYEQYF
.	.	TRBV5-6	TRBJ2-3	TGTGCCAGCAGCTTGCTATCCCCGGAGGATACGCAGTATTTT	CASSLLSPEDTQYF
.	TRBD2	TRBV18	TRBJ2-5	TGTGCCAGCTCACCAGGGGCGGGAGGCTCCGGAGAGACCCAGTACTTC	CASSPGAGGSGETQYF
.	.	TRBV2	TRBJ2-1	TGTGCCGGCAGTGAAGACCTGAGCTCCTACAATGAGCAGTTCTTC	CAGSEDLSSYNEQFF
.	.	TRBV10-3	TRBJ2-3	TGTGCCATCAGTGAGTCGGGACCCCAAGCGGGCACAGATACGCAGTATTTT	CAISESGPQAGTDTQYF
many	.	TRBV5-1	TRBJ2-7	TGCGCCAGCAGCTTGGACCTAGGCGAGCAGTACTTC	CASSLDLGEQYF
many	.	TRBV20-1	TRBJ2-7	TGCAGTGCCCCGAGTGGGGGCGAGCAGTACTTC	CSAPSGGEQYF
many	TRBD2	TRBV27	TRBJ2-1	TGTGCCAGCAGTAGACCGGGACTAGCGACGTACAATGAGCAGTTCTTC	CASSRPGLATYNEQFF
many	TRBD2	TRBV7-3	TRBJ2-3	TGTGCCAGCAGCCGGGAGATCATAGCGGGGGGAGATACGCAGTATTTT	CASSREIIAGGDTQYF
.	.	TRBV5-4	TRBJ1-1	TGTGCCAGCAGCTCCGGACGTTCCGGTGAAGCTTTCTTT	CASSSGRSGEAFF
.	.	TRBV29-1	TRBJ2-7	TGCAGCGTTGCGTCACACTACGAGCAGTACTTC	CSVASHYEQYF
.	TRBD2	TRBV27	TRBJ2-7	TGTGCCAGCAGTATAGGGACTAGCGGGTACTACGAGCAGTACTTC	CASSIGTSGYYEQYF